This entry lists 21 T cell receptor beta chains sequenced from one sample in a study of shared clonotypes between healthy human individuals. Some clones are missing from TCRdb's copy, which holds only in-frame ones; the method was immunoSEQ multiplex PCR. The table lists approximately 98,000 clones, around 68% of them singletons. The sequencing sample was made of memory CD8+ T cells sorted from blood. Regarding subset: CD45RO+ cells pooled with CCR7-negative TemRA cells. Source of these receptors: a woman in her thirties in good health.

CDR3 nucleotides: TGTGCCAGCAGCAAAGTACCCGCGGGACAGGGTTACGAGCAGTACTTC. Amino acid sequence: CASSKVPAGQGYEQYF. The gene calls are TRBV21-1 and TRBJ2-7; the DNA was not compared with TRBD1, the D call given in the table. TRBV21-1 is marked as a pseudogene. The CDR3 has 16 residues.

This chain connects TRBV7-9 to TRBJ1-1; 7 bases line up with TRBD1. CDR3 length: 12 amino acids. CDR1 is SEHNR and CDR2 is FQNEAQ in the germline V gene (reference sequence). V trimming: 5 bases; J trimming: 7 bases; junction bases outside the gene matches: 4. This CDR3 reads CASSIQGIEAFF. The CDR3 region has the DNA TGTGCCAGCAGCATACAGGGGATTGAAGCTTTCTTT.

This chain uses TRBV7-2 with TRBJ1-1, with TRBD1 matching 9 bases. CDR1 is SGHTA, CDR2 FQGNSA, per germline. V lost 6 bases and J lost 4; bases outside the gene matches: 18. The CDR3 is made up of 18 amino acids. The CDR3 region has the DNA TGTGCCAGCAGTGTTGCCGGACAGGGGCCCCTCTGGGGCACTGAAGCTTTCTTT. Protein product: CASSVAGQGPLWGTEAFF. Full variable domain (remainder filled in from reference TRBV7-2 and TRBJ1-1): GAGVSQSPSNKVTEKGKDVELRCDPISGHTALYWYRQSLGQGLEFLIYFQGNSAPDKSGLPSDRFSAERTGGSVSTLTIQRTQQEDSAVYLCASSVAGQGPLWGTEAFFGQGTRLTVV.

This clone was seen just once. The rearrangement joins TRBV2 to TRBJ2-2; D remains ambiguous. In germline, CDR1 is SNHLY, CDR2 FYNNEI. This CDR3 comprises 17 residues. Trimming stripped 4 bases from V and 6 bases from J, with 21 bases between. CDR3 amino acids: CASSGSVLGVVAGELFF. The CDR3, as DNA: TGTGCCAGCAGTGGATCTGTCTTGGGCGTTGTCGCCGGGGAGCTGTTTTTT.

The rearrangement links TRBV6-5 to TRBJ1-2, with unresolved D. The V gene's germline CDR1 is MNHEY and CDR2 SVGAGI. V lost 4 bases and J lost 4, with 19 bases in between. The CDR3 spans 16 residues. The CDR3 spells CASSSKLAHRIYGYTF. DNA for the CDR3: TGTGCCAGCAGTTCTAAACTCGCCCATCGCATCTATGGCTACACCTTC.

The V call is TRBV27, the J call TRBJ2-7; 8 nucleotides match TRBD1. J lost 2 bases, V lost 7 bases, and 7 bases had no gene match. This CDR3 has 14 amino acids. Germline V lookup: CDR1 MNHEY, CDR2 SMNVEV (reference sequence). CDR3 region: CASNLTGAAYEQYF. The CDR3 nucleotides read TGTGCCAGCAACCTGACAGGGGCGGCCTACGAGCAGTACTTC.

This chain uses TRBV14 with TRBJ1-3; D ambiguous. This CDR3 has 13 amino acids. Germline lookup yields CDR1 SGHDN and CDR2 FVKESK. V was pared by 7 bases and J by 3 bases, with 10 bases between. CDR3 nucleotide sequence: TGTGCCAGCAAGTGGACGCTTGGAAACACCATATATTTT. It is translated as CASKWTLGNTIYF.

The table lists this clone with a few counts. The chain has TRBV1 and TRBJ2-7; the D call in the table, TRBD2, was not verified against the DNA. TRBV1 represents a pseudogene. CDR3 length equals 14 residues. As DNA, the CDR3 is TGCACCAGCAGCCGACTCAGCGGGGACTACGAGCAGTACTTC. Translation gives CTSSRLSGDYEQYF.

CDR3 bases: TGTGCCAGCAGCTTGGTTGAGACTAGCGGGAGGGCCAGGTATACGCAGTATTTT. Protein product: CASSLVETSGRARYTQYF. The J gene is TRBJ2-3, the V gene TRBV7-6; TRBD2 matches 14 bases. This CDR3 comprises 18 residues. J lost 7 bases, V lost 3 bases, and 12 bases had no gene match. CDR1 and CDR2 (germline): SGHVS, FNYEAQ.

A few counts support this clone. The chain carries TRBV5-6 and TRBJ2-1; 8 positions agree with TRBD2. V lost 6 bases to trimming and J lost 2 bases; unmatched junction nucleotides: 7. CDR1 and CDR2 (germline): SGHDT, YYEEEE. The CDR3 contains 15 residues. CDR3 DNA sequence: TGTGCCAGCAAAATGGAACTAGCGGCCTACAATGAGCAGTTCTTC. This sequence encodes CASKMELAAYNEQFF.

The chain uses TRBV5-1 and TRBJ2-1; TRBD2 agrees at 10 bases. CDR1 and CDR2 (germline): SGHRS, YFSETQ. V shed 1 base, J shed 2 bases, and the junction held 0 bases outside the gene matches. This CDR3 contains 15 residues. The CDR3 sequence: CASSLTSGAYNEQFF. CDR3 sequence (DNA): TGCGCCAGCAGCTTGACTAGCGGGGCCTACAATGAGCAGTTCTTC.

The V gene is TRBV6-1, the J gene TRBJ2-7; TRBD2 matches 7 bases. Germline-derived CDR1 and CDR2 are MNHNS and SASEGT. The CDR3 totals 14 residues. J lost 3 bases, V lost 5 bases, and 7 bases had no gene match. CDR3 nucleotide sequence: TGTGCCAGCAGTCCAATAGGGAGGGGCTACGAGCAGTACTTC. Translation gives CASSPIGRGYEQYF.

This clone was observed a single time. The chain has TRBV19 and TRBJ1-2, with 9 bases identical to TRBD1. V lost 3 bases to trimming and J lost 2 bases; unmatched junction nucleotides: 4. The CDR3 length is 15 residues. Germline loops: CDR1 LNHDA, CDR2 SQIVND (reference sequence). The CDR3 DNA sequence: TGTGCCAGTAGTATCGGGGACAGGGTCAACTATGGCTACACCTTC. This gives the protein CASSIGDRVNYGYTF.

The CDR3 nucleotides read TGTGCCAGCAGCCCCGGGACAGGGATAGAGCCCCAGCATTTT. As protein: CASSPGTGIEPQHF. V usage is TRBV11-2 and J usage is TRBJ1-5; 9 bases are a match to TRBD1. V dropped 5 bases and J dropped 8; count of bases not matched to a gene: 7. The CDR3 totals 14 residues. CDR1 is SGHAT, CDR2 FQNNGV, per germline.

Of note for this clone: The identical CDR3 is also encoded by other nucleotide sequences in the sample. V usage is TRBV27 and J usage is TRBJ2-7, with 9 bases that match TRBD2. Trimming took 2 bases from V and 4 from J; bases not matched to a gene: 0. The CDR3 loop spans 13 amino acids. Germline V CDR1 and CDR2: MNHEY, SMNVEV (reference sequence). CDR3 sequence: CASSLAGGYEQYF. CDR3 coding DNA: TGTGCCAGCAGTTTAGCGGGAGGGTACGAGCAGTACTTC.

J is TRBJ1-2 and V is TRBV29-1; no definite D call. CDR3 length equals 14 residues. Germline CDR1 and CDR2: SQVTM and ANQGSEA. The V end lost 1 base, the J end lost 0 bases, and 9 bases lay between the germline ends. CDR3 residues: CSVEARKANYGYTF. The CDR3 coding sequence is TGCAGCGTTGAAGCCAGGAAAGCTAACTATGGCTACACCTTC.

This clone was found a few times. This chain uses TRBV6-1 with TRBJ2-3; 11 bases map to TRBD2. Germline assignment: CDR1 MNHNS and CDR2 SASEGT. The CDR3 runs to 15 residues. With V trimmed by 3 bases and J by 3 bases, 2 bases remained unmatched. CDR3 loop: CASSDLAGGTDTQYF. The CDR3 DNA sequence: TGTGCCAGCAGTGACTTAGCGGGAGGGACAGATACGCAGTATTTT.

This clone was found once. The chain couples TRBV5-6 to TRBJ2-6; D gene uncertain. The length of the CDR3 is 18 residues. Per the germline V gene, CDR1 is SGHDT and CDR2 is YYEEEE. The V end lost 3 bases, the J end lost 0 bases, and 16 bases lay between the germline ends. For the CDR3, the DNA is TGTGCCAGCAGCTCGGCAAGAGGAGTAAGCTCTGGGGCCAACGTCCTGACTTTC. Translation: CASSSARGVSSGANVLTF.

For the CDR3, the DNA is TGTGCCAGCAGCGTAGGAACAGGACGGTTCTACGAGCAGTACTTC. Its protein product is CASSVGTGRFYEQYF. This rearrangement joins TRBV9 to TRBJ2-7; weak D call: TRBD1 (5 bases). This CDR3 region has 15 residues. V shed 0 bases and J shed 3 bases, with 13 bases lying between them. The germline CDR1 and CDR2 sequences are SGDLS and YYNGEE.

The V gene is TRBV28, the J gene TRBJ1-3, with D maybe TRBD1 (5 bases). The CDR3 loop spans 18 amino acids. V dropped 1 base and J dropped 1 base, with 17 bases sitting between them. CDR1 is MDHEN, CDR2 SYDVKM, per germline. CDR3 coding DNA: TGTGCCAGCAGTTTATACAGGTCTCGGGGTCTATCTGGAAACACCATATATTTT. The encoded protein is CASSLYRSRGLSGNTIYF. Together with reference TRBV28 and TRBJ1-3, the CDR3 gives the full variable domain: DVKVTQSSRYLVKRTGEKVFLECVQDMDHENMFWYRQDPGLGLRLIYFSYDVKMKEKGDIPEGYSVSREKKERFSLILESASTNQTSMYLCASSLYRSRGLSGNTIYFGEGSWLTVV.

The V call is TRBV11-2, the J call TRBJ1-2; D not resolved. V was clipped by 1 base and J by 4 bases, with 10 bases between them. Per the germline V gene, CDR1 is SGHAT and CDR2 is FQNNGV. This CDR3 has 14 residues. The CDR3: CASSLVGSPYGYTF. CDR3 nucleotides: TGTGCCAGCAGCTTAGTTGGCAGCCCCTATGGCTACACCTTC.